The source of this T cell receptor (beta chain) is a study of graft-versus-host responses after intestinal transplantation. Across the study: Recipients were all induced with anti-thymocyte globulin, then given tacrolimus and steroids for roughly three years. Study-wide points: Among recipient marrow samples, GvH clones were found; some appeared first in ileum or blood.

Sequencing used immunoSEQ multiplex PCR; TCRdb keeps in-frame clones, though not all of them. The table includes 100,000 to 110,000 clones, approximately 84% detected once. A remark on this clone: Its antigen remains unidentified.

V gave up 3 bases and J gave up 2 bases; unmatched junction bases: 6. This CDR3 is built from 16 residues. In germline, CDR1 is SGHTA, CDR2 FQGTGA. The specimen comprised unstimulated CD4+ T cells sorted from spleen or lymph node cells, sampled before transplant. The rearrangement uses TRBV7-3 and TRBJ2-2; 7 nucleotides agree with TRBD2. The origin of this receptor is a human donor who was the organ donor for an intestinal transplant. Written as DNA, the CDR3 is TGTGCCAGCAGCTTTTCCTCGGGACTAAACACCGGGGAGCTGTTTTTT. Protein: CASSFSSGLNTGELFF.